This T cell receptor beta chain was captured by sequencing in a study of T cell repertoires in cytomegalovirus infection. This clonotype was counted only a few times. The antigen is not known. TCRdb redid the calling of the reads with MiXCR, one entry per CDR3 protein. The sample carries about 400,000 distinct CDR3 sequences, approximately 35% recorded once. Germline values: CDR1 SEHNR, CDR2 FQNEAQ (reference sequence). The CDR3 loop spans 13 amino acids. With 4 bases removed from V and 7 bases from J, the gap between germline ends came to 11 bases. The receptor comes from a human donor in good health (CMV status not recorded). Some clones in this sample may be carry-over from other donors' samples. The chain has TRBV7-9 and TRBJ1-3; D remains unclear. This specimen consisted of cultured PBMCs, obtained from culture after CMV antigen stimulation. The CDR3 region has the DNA TGTGCCAGCAGCTCGGCAGACCGTAACACCATATATTTT. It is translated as CASSSADRNTIYF.